Shown below are 25 T cell receptor beta chains from a single sample sequenced in a study of cytomegalovirus exposure and HLA in healthy donors. PCR primers comprised 60 Vbeta and 13 Jbeta primers. The data were produced by immunoSEQ multiplex PCR, yet TCRdb's version contains in-frame clones alone and is incomplete. The sample records 45,000 to 60,000 clones, around three quarters being singletons. The sequencing input was PBMCs. The receptors shown here come from a man aged 25 to 40 in good health and CMV-seronegative.

This sequence joins TRBV29-1 and TRBJ1-2; D possibly corresponds to TRBD1 (5 bases). V dropped 4 bases and J dropped 8 bases, with 20 bases sitting between them. The CDR3 contains 14 residues. Germline CDR1 SQVTM, CDR2 ANQGSEA. The CDR3 loop is CSVALPGGSEGYTF. Here the CDR3 DNA reads TGCAGCGTTGCCCTCCCGGGGGGTAGTGAGGGCTACACCTTC.

This clone was seen only a few times. One junction end disagrees with the germline gene, perhaps due to a read error. The rearrangement uses TRBV6-5 and TRBJ2-7; TRBD1 matches 9 bases. The length of the CDR3 is 16 residues. Looked up from germline, CDR1 is MNHEY and CDR2 is SVGAGI. CDR3 in amino acids: CASSHSKTGGSYEQYF. Written as DNA, the CDR3 is TGTGCCAGCAGTCACTCCAAGACAGGGGGCTCCTACGAGCAGTACTTC.

This chain uses TRBV7-9 with TRBJ2-1; TRBD1 aligns across 11 bases. Germline CDR1 and CDR2: SEHNR and FQNEAQ (reference sequence). The CDR3 sequence is 15 residues long. Losses at the gene ends were 5 bases for V and 7 bases for J; bases not matched to a gene: 7. The CDR3 DNA follows: TGTGCCAGCAGCCCCCGGGACAGGGGGTCGAATGAGCAGTTCTTC. It encodes CASSPRDRGSNEQFF.

The V call is TRBV6-1, the J call TRBJ2-7; D is ambiguous. The V end lost 1 base, the J end lost 0 bases, and 7 bases lay between the germline ends. The CDR3 totals 14 residues. The germline V gene has CDR1 MNHNS and CDR2 SASEGT. CDR3 bases: TGTGCCAGCAGTGAAGGCGCCCACTCCTACGAGCAGTACTTC. This codes for CASSEGAHSYEQYF.

This sequence joins TRBV30 and TRBJ2-7; 7 bases are a match to TRBD2. V was pared by 3 bases and J by 0 bases, with 2 bases of the junction left unmatched. Germline values: CDR1 GTSNPN, CDR2 SVGIG (reference sequence). CDR3 length equals 13 residues. CDR3 in amino acids: CAWSGRSSYEQYF. The CDR3 coding sequence is TGTGCCTGGAGCGGGAGGAGCTCCTACGAGCAGTACTTC.

This clone was detected a few times. The rearrangement uses TRBV6-4 and TRBJ1-1; weak D call: TRBD1 (5 bases). In germline, CDR1 is MRHNA, CDR2 SNTAGT. CDR3 length: 15 residues. With 4 bases removed from V and 3 bases from J, the gap between germline ends came to 15 bases. The CDR3 reads CASSVSEGPDTEAFF. CDR3 nucleotides: TGTGCCAGCAGTGTGTCGGAGGGGCCGGACACTGAAGCTTTCTTT.

This clone was observed a single time. The CDR3 sequence is CASSWMGLNYGYTF. DNA for the CDR3: TGCGCCAGCAGCTGGATGGGGCTCAACTATGGCTACACCTTC. The chain couples TRBV5-1 to TRBJ1-2; a possible D gene is TRBD1 (5 bases). Germline V gene sequence: CDR1 SGHRS, CDR2 YFSETQ. This CDR3 is 14 amino acids long. V shed 3 bases and J shed 2 bases, with 11 bases lying between them.

This clone was observed a single time. The chain employs TRBV6-5 and TRBJ2-4; TRBD1 might be the D (5 bases). With 6 bases removed from V and 2 bases from J, the gap between germline ends came to 14 bases. Looked up from germline, CDR1 is MNHEY and CDR2 is SVGAGI. This CDR3 contains 15 residues. CDR3 in amino acids: CASSWVRGSKNIQYF. DNA of the CDR3: TGTGCCAGCAGCTGGGTTAGGGGTTCCAAAAACATTCAGTACTTC.

This clone has more than one count but fewer than ten. One end of the junction fails to match germline, which may point to a read error. V and J are TRBV7-9 and TRBJ2-7; D ambiguous. Germline values: CDR1 SEHNR, CDR2 FQNEAQ (reference sequence). This CDR3 has 15 residues. The CDR3, as DNA: TGTGTCAGCAGCTCCATTCCGACATACCCCTACGAGCAGTACTTC. Translating it yields CVSSSIPTYPYEQYF.

There are a few counts of this clone. V gene TRBV7-2 combines with J gene TRBJ1-1; possible D gene TRBD1, 6 bases. CDR1 is SGHTA, CDR2 FQGNSA, per germline. This CDR3 has 14 amino acids. Trimming left V 2 bases short and J 4 bases short, with 11 bases between. The chain's CDR3 is CASSLRQVVTEAFF. In nucleotides, the CDR3 is TGTGCCAGCAGCTTACGACAGGTGGTCACTGAAGCTTTCTTT.

The chain combines TRBV27 with TRBJ2-3; D might be TRBD2 (6 bases). The CDR3 spans 14 residues. From germline, CDR1 is MNHEY and CDR2 SMNVEV (reference sequence). V was trimmed by 3 bases and J by 11 bases, leaving 18 bases between them. The CDR3 DNA follows: TGTGCCAGCAGTTTTGGGACCCGGAGGAGGGGGCAGTATTTT. The encoded protein is CASSFGTRRRGQYF.

The V call is TRBV6-4, the J call TRBJ1-5; TRBD1 matches 9 bases. The V and J ends lost 3 bases and 6 bases, in that order; junction bases with no gene match: 3. Germline V gives CDR1 MRHNA, CDR2 SNTAGT. The CDR3 has 14 amino acids. The CDR3 loop reads CASSEETGGQPQHF. In DNA, the CDR3 is TGTGCCAGCAGTGAAGAGACAGGGGGTCAGCCCCAGCATTTT.

This clone was detected only a few times. V usage is TRBV5-1 and J usage is TRBJ2-2; 9 bases match TRBD2. This CDR3 is 16 amino acids long. The germline V gene has CDR1 SGHRS and CDR2 YFSETQ. J lost 0 bases, V lost 0 bases, and 0 bases had no gene match. Here the CDR3 DNA reads TGCGCCAGCAGCTTGGGACTAGCGGCGAACACCGGGGAGCTGTTTTTT. Translating gives CASSLGLAANTGELFF. The whole variable domain, remainder taken from reference TRBV5-1 and TRBJ2-2, is KAGVTQTPRYLIKTRGQQVTLSCSPISGHRSVSWYQQTPGQGLQFLFEYFSETQRNKGNFPGRFSGRQFSNSRSEMNVSTLELGDSALYLCASSLGLAANTGELFFGEGSRLTVL.

The chain couples TRBV6-5 to TRBJ2-2, with D possibly TRBD1 on 6 matching bases. This CDR3 has 13 residues. Looked up from germline, CDR1 is MNHEY and CDR2 is SVGAGI. V dropped 11 bases and J dropped 0 bases, with 10 bases sitting between them. CDR3 in DNA: TGTGCCTACCGGACAGCGAACACCGGGGAGCTGTTTTTT. Translated, it gives CAYRTANTGELFF.

This clone was picked up a small number of times. This sequence joins TRBV6-5 and TRBJ2-1, with 9 bases lining up with TRBD1. V lost 0 bases, J lost 4 bases, and 4 bases stayed unmatched. Germline V gene lookup returns CDR1 MNHEY and CDR2 SVGAGI. The CDR3 totals 16 residues. This CDR3 is CASSYSGTGYYNEQFF. In DNA form, the CDR3 reads TGTGCCAGCAGTTACTCTGGGACAGGGTATTACAATGAGCAGTTCTTC.

CDR3 sequence: CASSYLRGTSPAKDTQYF. The CDR3 nucleotides read TGTGCCAGCAGCTACCTGAGGGGGACCTCCCCGGCCAAAGATACGCAGTATTTT. This chain uses TRBV7-9 with TRBJ2-3; possible D gene TRBD1, 6 bases. The CDR3 extends over 18 amino acids. Germline V lookup: CDR1 SEHNR, CDR2 FQNEAQ (reference sequence). The ends were cut back, 4 bases at V and 5 bases at J, with 25 bases in the middle. Drawing the rest from reference TRBV7-9 and TRBJ2-3, the complete variable domain is DTGVSQNPRHKITKRGQNVTFRCDPISEHNRLYWYRQTLGQGPEFLTYFQNEAQLEKSRLLSDRFSAERPKGSFSTLEIQRTEQGDSAMYLCASSYLRGTSPAKDTQYFGPGTRLTVL.

V and J are TRBV13 and TRBJ2-5; 7 positions agree with TRBD2. CDR1 and CDR2 from the germline V gene are PRHDT and FYEKMQ (reference sequence). CDR3 length equals 13 residues. J lost 4 bases, V lost 1 base, and 0 bases had no gene match. CDR3 bases: TGTGCCAGCAGCTTAGCGGGAGGAGAGACCCAGTACTTC. Protein: CASSLAGGETQYF.

This rearrangement joins TRBV2 to TRBJ2-7; D unresolved. V shed 2 bases and J shed 4 bases, with 3 bases lying between them. This CDR3 comprises 11 residues. Germline V lookup: CDR1 SNHLY, CDR2 FYNNEI. The CDR3 nucleotides are TGTGCCAGCAGTGAACTGTACGAGCAGTACTTC. Its protein product is CASSELYEQYF. Based on the CDR3 plus reference TRBV2 and TRBJ2-7, the full variable domain is EPEVTQTPSHQVTQMGQEVILRCVPISNHLYFYWYRQILGQKVEFLVSFYNNEISEKSEIFDDQFSVERPDGSNFTLKIRSTKLEDSAMYFCASSELYEQYFGPGTRLTVT.

This clone occurred once. The J gene is TRBJ2-5, the V gene TRBV7-2, with D uncertain. From germline, CDR1 is SGHTA and CDR2 FQGNSA. V shed 5 bases and J shed 7 bases, with 14 bases lying between them. The CDR3 totals 13 residues. CDR3 protein: CASSGLAARTQYF. In DNA form, the CDR3 reads TGTGCCAGCAGCGGCCTGGCTGCCAGGACCCAGTACTTC.

This clone is medium-sized in the sample. V usage is TRBV6-1 and J usage is TRBJ2-2; the match to TRBD2 covers 7 bases. CDR3 length: 16 amino acids. Germline V gives CDR1 MNHNS, CDR2 SASEGT. V shed 1 base, J shed 4 bases, and the junction held 6 bases outside the gene matches. CDR3 amino acids: CASSEVAGVGTGELFF. The CDR3 DNA is TGTGCCAGCAGTGAAGTGGCGGGAGTGGGCACCGGGGAGCTGTTTTTT.

V is TRBV13 and J is TRBJ2-3; TRBD2 aligns across 8 bases. Losses at the gene ends were 4 bases for V and 6 bases for J; bases not matched to a gene: 12. CDR1 PRHDT and CDR2 FYEKMQ come from the germline V gene (reference sequence). The CDR3 is 16 amino acids. The CDR3 DNA is TGTGCCAGCAGCTCCGACCGGGGGCGGGAGGCCGATACGCAGTATTTT. Its protein is CASSSDRGREADTQYF.

This clone was seen a single time. The chain has TRBV4-1 and TRBJ2-7; D unclear. V lost 0 bases and J lost 5, with 11 bases in between. CDR3 size: 14 residues. The germline V gene has CDR1 MGHRA and CDR2 YSYEKL. The CDR3 DNA reads TGCGCCAGCAGCCAAGATTATGGCACTAACGAGCAGTACTTC. It is translated as CASSQDYGTNEQYF.

This clone was seen a handful of times. The chain employs TRBV19 and TRBJ1-1; 7 nucleotides match TRBD1. This CDR3 comprises 14 residues. V dropped 9 bases and J dropped 4; count of bases not matched to a gene: 11. Germline assignment: CDR1 LNHDA and CDR2 SQIVND (reference sequence). The CDR3 region has the DNA TGTGCCAGCCTGCAGCGTGACAGGGTCACTGAAGCTTTCTTT. This encodes CASLQRDRVTEAFF.

DNA of the CDR3: TGTGCCAGCAGTCCCGGAGGCTGGGGCTCTGGAAACACCATATATTTT. This sequence encodes CASSPGGWGSGNTIYF. The rearrangement joins TRBV6-6 to TRBJ1-3; D is unresolved. Germline V gene sequence: CDR1 MNHNY, CDR2 SVGAGI (reference sequence). With 5 bases removed from V and 0 bases from J, the gap between germline ends came to 14 bases. This CDR3 region has 16 residues.

This clone was seen a few times. The CDR3 DNA reads TGTGCCAGCAGCCAGGGACTAGCGGCCCGCTTCGGTGAGACCCAGTACTTC. Translation: CASSQGLAARFGETQYF. The chain is built from TRBV14 and TRBJ2-5; TRBD2 matches 11 bases. The trim removed 3 bases at V and 5 bases at J, leaving 11 bases unmatched. The CDR3 runs to 17 residues. Germline lookup yields CDR1 SGHDN and CDR2 FVKESK. The full variable domain, with the rest looked up from reference TRBV14 and TRBJ2-5, is EAGVTQFPSHSVIEKGQTVTLRCDPISGHDNLYWYRRVMGKEIKFLLHFVKESKQDESGMPNNRFLAERTGGTYSTLKVQPAELEDSGVYFCASSQGLAARFGETQYFGPGTRLLVL.